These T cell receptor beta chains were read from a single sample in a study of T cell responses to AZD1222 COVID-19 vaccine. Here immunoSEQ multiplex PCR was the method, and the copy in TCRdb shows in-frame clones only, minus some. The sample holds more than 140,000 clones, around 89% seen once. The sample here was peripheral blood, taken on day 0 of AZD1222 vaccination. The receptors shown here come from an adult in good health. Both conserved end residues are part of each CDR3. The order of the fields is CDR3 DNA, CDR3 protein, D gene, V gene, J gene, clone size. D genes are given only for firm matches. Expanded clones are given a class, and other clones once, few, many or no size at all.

TGTGCCAGCAGCTTAGTGGGACAGCCCTATGGCTACACCTTC	CASSLVGQPYGYTF	TRBD1	TRBV7-9	TRBJ1-2	.
TGTGCCTTAACCTCCGGGACAGCCAAAACCTACGAGCAGTACTTC	CALTSGTAKTYEQYF	TRBD1	TRBV7-9	TRBJ2-7	.
TGTGCCTGGAGTTTGGGGGCAGCGGGAGGGTTTAGCGAGCAGTACTTC	CAWSLGAAGGFSEQYF	TRBD2	TRBV30	TRBJ2-7	.
TGCGCCAGCAGCTTGGGCGGTTTTGCAACTAATGAAAAACTGTTTTTT	CASSLGGFATNEKLFF	.	TRBV5-1	TRBJ1-4	.
TGTGCCAGCAGCGCCGAACAGGCGTCCTACGAGCAGTACTTC	CASSAEQASYEQYF	.	TRBV7-8	TRBJ2-7	.
TGTGCCAGTAGTCTACAGGGGGTCATCAATTCACCCCTCCACTTT	CASSLQGVINSPLHF	TRBD1	TRBV19	TRBJ1-6	few
TGTGCCAGCAGTTTATTGGCAGGGGTTGAAGCTTTCTTT	CASSLLAGVEAFF	.	TRBV28	TRBJ1-1	once
TGTGCCACCAGCCGACGGCCTAGAGAGCAGTACTTC	CATSRRPREQYF	.	TRBV15	TRBJ2-7	.
TGTGCCAGCAGTGTTGAGGGGGGACTAGAGCAAGAGACCCAGTACTTC	CASSVEGGLEQETQYF	TRBD2	TRBV25-1	TRBJ2-5	.
TGTGCCAGCAGCCTCAACCCGAACACTGAAGCTTTCTTT	CASSLNPNTEAFF	.	TRBV6-6	TRBJ1-1	.
TGCAGTGCTAGTACGTCTCGGTCTCAGCCCCAGCATTTT	CSASTSRSQPQHF	.	TRBV20-1	TRBJ1-5	.
TGTGCCAGCACCCCGGAGGGGTTTGGGGCTTTCTTT	CASTPEGFGAFF	.	TRBV7-9	TRBJ1-1	.
TGTGCCAGCAGCGTCACTAGCGGGACCTACAATGAGCAGTTCTTC	CASSVTSGTYNEQFF	TRBD2	TRBV11-2	TRBJ2-1	.
TGTGCCAGCAGGCACCAGGGGGCAAGTGGAAACACCATATATTTT	CASRHQGASGNTIYF	TRBD1	TRBV3-1/TRBV3-2	TRBJ1-3	once
TGTGCCAGCAGCTTGGCGGGGATTGGCAATCAGCCCCAGCATTTT	CASSLAGIGNQPQHF	.	TRBV5-8	TRBJ1-5	.
TGCGCCAGCAGCCAAGCATTGGCTGAAGCTTTCTTT	CASSQALAEAFF	.	TRBV4-1	TRBJ1-1	.
TGTGCCAGCAGCTTGGTTTCCTACAATGAGCAGTTCTTC	CASSLVSYNEQFF	.	TRBV5-8	TRBJ2-1	.
TGTGCCAGCAGCTTAGCGCGACTAGCGGGAAGTCCTGGGGCCAACGTCCTGACTTTC	CASSLARLAGSPGANVLTF	TRBD2	TRBV7-2	TRBJ2-6	.
TGTGCCAGTAGACGGGAACCAGGCAGGTCCAACTATGGCTACACCTTC	CASRREPGRSNYGYTF	.	TRBV19	TRBJ1-2	few
TGTGCCAGCATGGCTTGGGACAGGGGGCGAAATGAGCAGTTCTTC	CASMAWDRGRNEQFF	TRBD1	TRBV28	TRBJ2-1	.
TGTGCCAGCAGCTACCAGACACGTAACTATGGCTACACCTTC	CASSYQTRNYGYTF	.	TRBV9	TRBJ1-2	.
TGCGCCAGCAGCCAAGATTCCAGGGGCTACGAGCAGTACTTC	CASSQDSRGYEQYF	.	TRBV4-3	TRBJ2-7	.
TGTGCCAGCAGCCGCTTAGCGGGAGGTAACTACGAGCAGTACTTC	CASSRLAGGNYEQYF	TRBD2	TRBV7-3	TRBJ2-7	few
TGTGCCAGCAGCGTAGATATCGGGACTAGTGGCTATGAGCAGTTCTTC	CASSVDIGTSGYEQFF	TRBD2	TRBV9	TRBJ2-1	.
TGTGCCAGTAGTATAGGTGGGGGCTCAGGGCAGCCCCAGCATTTT	CASSIGGGSGQPQHF	.	TRBV19	TRBJ1-5	.
TGTGCCTGGAACCCCTCGGACAGGGTCTCCTTTCGCTACACCTTC	CAWNPSDRVSFRYTF	TRBD1	TRBV30	TRBJ1-2	.
TGTGCCAGCAGCGCGGGACAGGGAGCCTACAATGAGCAGTTCTTC	CASSAGQGAYNEQFF	TRBD1	TRBV9	TRBJ2-1	.
TGTGCCAGCAGTGAGGCCTGGAATGAGCAGTTCTTC	CASSEAWNEQFF	.	TRBV6-2/TRBV6-3	TRBJ2-1	few
TGTGCCAGCAGCTCCCGACCGGGACTAGCGGAACAGTACTTC	CASSSRPGLAEQYF	TRBD2	TRBV7-2	TRBJ2-5	once
TGCGCCAGCAGCTTGGGGGCCTGGGGGGCCAATGAGCAGTTCTTC	CASSLGAWGANEQFF	.	TRBV5-1	TRBJ2-1	.
TGTGCCAGCAGCCAAGTAACTAGCGGATGGGGGACCCAGTACTTC	CASSQVTSGWGTQYF	TRBD2	TRBV14	TRBJ2-5	.
TGTGCCAGCAGCTTGGTGAGGGGGGTCGGTGAAAAACTGTTTTTT	CASSLVRGVGEKLFF	.	TRBV5-4	TRBJ1-4	few
TGTGCCAGCAGGGTATACAAGGAGGTTTACGAGCAGTACTTC	CASRVYKEVYEQYF	.	TRBV6-5	TRBJ2-7	.
TGCGCCAGCAGCCAAGAGTGGAGCTCCTACAATGAGCAGTTCTTC	CASSQEWSSYNEQFF	.	TRBV4-3	TRBJ2-1	.
TGTGCCAGCAGCCTCAGGGGTTTCTCACCCCTCCACTTT	CASSLRGFSPLHF	.	TRBV12-3/TRBV12-4	TRBJ1-6	few
TGTGCCAGCAGTGATCAGGGTGGAGGCTACGAGCAGTACTTC	CASSDQGGGYEQYF	.	TRBV2	TRBJ2-7	.
TGTGCCATCGGAAGAGGGGGCACAGATACGCAGTATTTT	CAIGRGGTDTQYF	.	TRBV10-3	TRBJ2-3	.
TGTGCCAGCAGCCCGCGGGAGCTAAACTATGGCTACACCTTC	CASSPRELNYGYTF	.	TRBV5-4	TRBJ1-2	.
TGTGCCAGCAGGGTAAAAGAGACCCAGTACTTC	CASRVKETQYF	.	TRBV6-5	TRBJ2-5	.
TGTGCCAGCAGTCCCCTGGGACAGGGGAGGAATCAGCCCCAGCATTTT	CASSPLGQGRNQPQHF	TRBD1	TRBV6-2/TRBV6-3	TRBJ1-5	.
TGTGCCACCAAGACCCGCCTGGTGAATGAGCAGTTCTTC	CATKTRLVNEQFF	.	TRBV19	TRBJ2-1	.